The following is a T cell receptor beta chain sequence with its context. The sample comes from a study of blood T cell repertoires in COVID-19. Study in general: PBMCs, B-cell-depleted T cells, or T cells were the source of the cDNA or gDNA that made up the material.

CDR1 and CDR2 (germline): SNHLY, FYNNEI. Trimming removed 3 bases from V and 4 bases from J, with 12 bases in between. The CDR3 loop spans 14 amino acids. Clones were sequenced by immunoSEQ multiplex PCR, and TCRdb holds only the in-frame ones, with some missing. The sample records roughly 150,000 clones, 75% to 85% being singletons. The source of this sequence is a man aged 50 to 60 with acute or convalescent COVID-19. Sequenced sample: peripheral blood. This sequence joins TRBV2 and TRBJ1-2; D might be TRBD1 (5 bases). The CDR3 coding sequence is TGTGCCAGCAGTGAGGAGGGGCAGAGCTATGGCTACACCTTC. This translates into CASSEEGQSYGYTF.